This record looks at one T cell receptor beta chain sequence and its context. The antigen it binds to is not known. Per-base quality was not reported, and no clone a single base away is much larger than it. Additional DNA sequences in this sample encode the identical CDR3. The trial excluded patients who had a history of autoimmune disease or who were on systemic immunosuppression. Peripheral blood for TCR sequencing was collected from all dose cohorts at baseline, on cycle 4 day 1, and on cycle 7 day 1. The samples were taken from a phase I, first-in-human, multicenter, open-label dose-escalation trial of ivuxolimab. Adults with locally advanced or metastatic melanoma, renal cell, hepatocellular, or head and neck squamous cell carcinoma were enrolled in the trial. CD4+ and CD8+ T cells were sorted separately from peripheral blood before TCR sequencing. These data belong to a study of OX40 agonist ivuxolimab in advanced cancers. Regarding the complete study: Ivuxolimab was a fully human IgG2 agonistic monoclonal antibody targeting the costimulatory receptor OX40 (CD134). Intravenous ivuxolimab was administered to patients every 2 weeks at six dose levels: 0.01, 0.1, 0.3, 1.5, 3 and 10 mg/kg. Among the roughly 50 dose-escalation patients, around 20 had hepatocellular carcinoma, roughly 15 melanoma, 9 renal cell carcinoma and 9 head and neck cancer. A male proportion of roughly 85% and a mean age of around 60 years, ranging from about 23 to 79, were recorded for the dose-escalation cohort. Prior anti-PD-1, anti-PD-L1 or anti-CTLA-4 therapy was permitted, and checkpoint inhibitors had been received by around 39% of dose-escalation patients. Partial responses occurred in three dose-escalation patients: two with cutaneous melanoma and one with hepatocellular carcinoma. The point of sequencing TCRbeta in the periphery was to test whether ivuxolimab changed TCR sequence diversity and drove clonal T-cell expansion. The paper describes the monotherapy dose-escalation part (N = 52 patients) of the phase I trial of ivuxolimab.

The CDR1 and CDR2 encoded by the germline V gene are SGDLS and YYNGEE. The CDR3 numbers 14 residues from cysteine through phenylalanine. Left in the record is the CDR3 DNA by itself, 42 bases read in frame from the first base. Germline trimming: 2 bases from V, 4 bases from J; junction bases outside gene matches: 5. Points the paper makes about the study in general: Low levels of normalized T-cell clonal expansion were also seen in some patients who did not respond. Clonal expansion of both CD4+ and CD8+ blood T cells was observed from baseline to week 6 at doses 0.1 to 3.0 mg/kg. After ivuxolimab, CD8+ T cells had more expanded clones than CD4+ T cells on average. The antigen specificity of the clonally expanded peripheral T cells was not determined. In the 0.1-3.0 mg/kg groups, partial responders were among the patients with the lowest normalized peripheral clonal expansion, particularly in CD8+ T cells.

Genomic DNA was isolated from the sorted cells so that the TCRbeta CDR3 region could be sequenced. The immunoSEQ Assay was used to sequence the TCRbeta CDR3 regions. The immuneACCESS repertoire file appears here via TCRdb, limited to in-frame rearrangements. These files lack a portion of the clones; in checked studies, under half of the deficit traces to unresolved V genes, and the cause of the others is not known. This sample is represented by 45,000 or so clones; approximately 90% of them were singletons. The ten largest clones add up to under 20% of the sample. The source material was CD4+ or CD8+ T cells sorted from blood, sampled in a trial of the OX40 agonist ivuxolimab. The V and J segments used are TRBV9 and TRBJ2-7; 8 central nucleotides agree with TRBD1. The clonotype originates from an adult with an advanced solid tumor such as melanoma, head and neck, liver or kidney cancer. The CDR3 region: CASSVGQGAYEQYF. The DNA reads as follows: TGTGCCAGCAGCGTGGGGCAGGGGGCTTACGAGCAGTACTTC.